This T cell receptor (beta chain) was identified during a study of blood T cell repertoires in COVID-19. In the original workflow: Estimated nucleated cell counts came from reference gene primer amplification. The method was immunoSEQ multiplex PCR; TCRdb's version includes in-frame clones alone and lacks a portion of them. The V and J calls and the clone size are those of that table, but D and trimming were determined from the DNA. The repertoire consists of around 180,000 clones, with around nine tenths occurring once and the leading ten covering about 4.5%. The sequencing sample was made of peripheral blood. This TCR came from a human donor in a cohort sampled during active COVID-19.

CDR3 nucleotide sequence: TGTGCCAGCAGCTCCTTTGGATTCGGGGATAGCAATCAGCCCCAGCATTTT. This translates into CASSSFGFGDSNQPQHF. The J gene is TRBJ1-5, the V gene TRBV7-9; D unresolved. Germline loops: CDR1 SEHNR, CDR2 FQNEAQ (reference sequence). The V end lost 4 bases, the J end lost 0 bases, and 16 bases lay between the germline ends. CDR3 size: 17 residues. The full variable domain, in which reference TRBV7-9 and TRBJ1-5 provide the parts outside the CDR3, is DTGVSQNPRHKITKRGQNVTFRCDPISEHNRLYWYRQTLGQGPEFLTYFQNEAQLEKSRLLSDRFSAERPKGSFSTLEIQRTEQGDSAMYLCASSSFGFGDSNQPQHFGDGTRLSIL.